This is a list of T cell receptor beta chains from one sample in a study of blood T cells in healthy people across ages. TCRdb processed the 5' RACE reads anew with MiXCR; each CDR3 protein has one entry. The sample holds 700,000 or so distinct CDR3 sequences, approximately 22% seen once. The sequenced material came from blood. Source of these receptors: a man between 65 and 79 years old in good health. Both conserved end residues are part of each CDR3. D genes are given only for firm matches. Clone size appears in some rows only: once, few, many, or a class for an expanded clone.

d_call	v_call	clone_size	j_call	cdr3_nt	cdr3_aa
-	TRBV2	few	TRBJ1-4	TGTGCCAGCAGTCCGAACACGGGTCTTGGTGAAAAACTGTTTTTT	CASSPNTGLGEKLFF
TRBD2	TRBV11-2	few	TRBJ2-1	TGTGCCAGCAGCCCACCGGGACTAGCGGGAGGTTGGCAGTTCTTC	CASSPPGLAGGWQFF
-	TRBV5-1	few	TRBJ2-3	TGCGCCAGCAGCTTGGCCGGGGCAGATACGACAGATACGCAGTATTTT	CASSLAGADTTDTQYF
-	TRBV7-9	-	TRBJ2-5	TGTGCCAGCAGCCTCCACGTGGGGACCCAGTACTTC	CASSLHVGTQYF
-	TRBV30	-	TRBJ1-2	TGTGCCTGGAGTGCCGGACACGACTATGGCTACACCTTC	CAWSAGHDYGYTF
-	TRBV29-1	-	TRBJ2-5	TGCAGCACCCTGGGGGGCTTCTTGGCGGAGACCCAGTACTTC	CSTLGGFLAETQYF
-	TRBV5-1	few	TRBJ2-1	TGCGCCAGCAGCCTCGGGGACAACTCCAATGAGCAGTTCTTC	CASSLGDNSNEQFF
-	TRBV6-5	-	TRBJ2-1	TGTGCCAGCAGATTCAGGGGGGTGGGGGGCAATGAGCAGTTCTTC	CASRFRGVGGNEQFF
-	TRBV28	-	TRBJ2-7	TGTGCCAGCAGTTTATATGATCTCGAGCAGTACTTC	CASSLYDLEQYF
-	TRBV7-2	-	TRBJ2-5	TGTGCCAGCAGCTTAGACGCCGGGGCGGGACAAGAGACCCAGTACTTC	CASSLDAGAGQETQYF
-	TRBV12-3/TRBV12-4	few	TRBJ2-3	TGTGCCAGCAGCAAAAGACAGTCTAGCACAGATACGCGGTATTTT	CASSKRQSSTDTRYF
-	TRBV12-3/TRBV12-4	-	TRBJ1-5	TGTGCCAGCAGTTTGGACGTCTCCTATCAGCCCCAGCATTTT	CASSLDVSYQPQHF
TRBD2	TRBV11-2	few	TRBJ2-4	TGTGCCAGCAGCTTAGGGGGTGGGAGGGATGCCAAAAACATTCAGTACTTC	CASSLGGGRDAKNIQYF
-	TRBV12-3/TRBV12-4	few	TRBJ1-5	TGTGCCAGCAGCACCGGAGGGGTTCGCAATCAGCCCCAGCATTTT	CASSTGGVRNQPQHF
-	TRBV12-3/TRBV12-4	-	TRBJ2-3	TGTGCCAGCAGTTTGGGGTTCCAAGGAGATACGCAGTATTTT	CASSLGFQGDTQYF
-	TRBV20-1	-	TRBJ2-7	TGCAGTGCTTCACGGCCACTGGGGGAGCAGTACTTC	CSASRPLGEQYF
-	TRBV7-2	-	TRBJ2-5	TGTGCCAGCAGCTTAGACGGGGCGAACCAAGAGACCCAGTACTTC	CASSLDGANQETQYF
TRBD2	TRBV5-1	-	TRBJ2-5	TGCGCCAGCAGCTTGTCTAGCGGGGGTAAAGAGCAGTACTTC	CASSLSSGGKEQYF
TRBD2	TRBV7-2	-	TRBJ2-2	TGTGCCAGCGGACTAGAAGTCCCCGGGGAGCTGTTTTTT	CASGLEVPGELFF
TRBD2	TRBV28	-	TRBJ2-5	TGTGCCAGCAGTTCTCCGGGACTAGCGTCCAGGACCCAGTACTTC	CASSSPGLASRTQYF
TRBD1	TRBV12-3/TRBV12-4	-	TRBJ2-7	TGTGCCAGCAGTGCAGGGGGCTCCCACTACGAGCAGTGCTTC	CASSAGGSHYEQCF
-	TRBV28	many	TRBJ2-7	TGTGCCAGCAGTTCCAGATTCCTCGGGACCGGGTTATACGAGCAGTACTTC	CASSSRFLGTGLYEQYF
-	TRBV7-9	-	TRBJ1-4	TGTGCCAGCACCAATTGGTCGAACAGGGCCCGGGAAAAACTGCTTTTT	CASTNWSNRAREKLLF
TRBD2	TRBV5-1	few	TRBJ2-3	TGCGCCAGCAGCTTAAGCGGGGGGATCGATACGCAGTATTTT	CASSLSGGIDTQYF
-	TRBV5-1	-	TRBJ1-2	TGCGCCAGCACGTCCCAAGGGTCCTATGGCTACACCTTC	CASTSQGSYGYTF
-	TRBV6-5	few	TRBJ1-3	TGTGCCAGCAGATACCAGACAGACTCTGGAAACACCATATATTTT	CASRYQTDSGNTIYF
TRBD1	TRBV28	-	TRBJ2-1	TGTGCCAGCAGTCCGTCGAAGGGACAGGGGCCCAATGAGCAGTTCTTC	CASSPSKGQGPNEQFF